This TCR beta chain was captured in a study of cytomegalovirus exposure and HLA in healthy donors. PCR employed 60 Vbeta and 13 Jbeta primers. Sequencing was performed with immunoSEQ multiplex PCR; in TCRdb, only in-frame clones are kept and a portion is missing. In the table there are fewer than 80,000 clones, 70% to 75% of which are singletons. The sample taken for sequencing was PBMCs. This sequence originates from a young woman in good health and CMV-seronegative.

CDR3 nucleotides: TGTGCCAGTCGCCAGGGACTAGCGGAGATCCAAGAGACCCAGTACTTC. This translates into CASRQGLAEIQETQYF. The V call is TRBV19, the J call TRBJ2-5, with 11 bases aligning to TRBD2. V lost 8 bases, J lost 1 base, and 9 bases stayed unmatched. The CDR3 covers 16 residues. The germline V gene encodes CDR1 LNHDA and CDR2 SQIVND (reference sequence).